One TCR beta chain is described in this entry. The antigen remains undetermined. Looked up from germline, CDR1 is SQVTM and CDR2 is ANQGSEA. Between the trimmed V and J ends, which lost 0 bases and 4 bases, there was a span of 21 bases. The CDR3 runs 17 residues. Profiling relied on immunoSEQ multiplex PCR, and the TCRdb table lists in-frame clones only, not all of them. The sample contains a few thousand clones, around 63% of which appear only once. These data originate in a study of T cell therapy after organ transplantation. Study in general: Therapy products were autologous CMV-specific T cells, peptide-expanded for two to three weeks.

Time point of the sample: 20-29 weeks after completion of therapy. Study-wide findings and caveats: Nonresponder repertoires showed strong pretherapy expansions, barely changing post-therapy.

V usage is TRBV29-1 and J usage is TRBJ2-5; tentatively, D is TRBD1 (6 bases). The source is a human patient who had received a solid organ transplant and had CMV disease. Some T cells may possibly be graft donor cells. Sample: CD8+ T cells from blood, taken after autologous CMV-specific T cell therapy. The CDR3: CSVEDEYRDAFGETQYF. As DNA, the CDR3 is TGCAGCGTTGAAGACGAATACAGGGATGCGTTTGGAGAGACCCAGTACTTC.